Following are 8 T cell receptor beta chains from one sample sequenced in a study of identical twins. TCRdb ran MiXCR on the 5' RACE reads and lists one entry per CDR3 protein. The sample carries more than 400,000 distinct CDR3 sequences, around 15% recorded once. These data were also reused for a study on yellow fever vaccine responses in identical twins.

The sample comprised CD4+ T cells sorted from blood. The receptors stem from a woman aged 18-35 years in good health.

The chain carries TRBV20-1 and TRBJ2-1; 14 positions agree with TRBD2. Germline values: CDR1 DFQATT, CDR2 SNEGSKA (reference sequence). The V segment lost 5 bases and the J segment 3 bases; nucleotides outside the gene matches: 3. The CDR3 length is 15 residues. The CDR3 DNA reads TGCAGTGCTGAGGGACTAGCGGGGGTCTACAATGAGCAGTTCTTC. This gives the protein CSAEGLAGVYNEQFF.

This clonotype has more than one count but fewer than ten. This chain joins TRBV7-9 and TRBJ2-1; D possibly uses TRBD1 or TRBD2 (5 bases each). V gave up 4 bases and J gave up 7 bases, with 14 bases separating them. This CDR3 comprises 14 residues. Germline CDR1 reads SEHNR; CDR2 reads FQNEAQ (reference sequence). The CDR3 DNA follows: TGTGCCAGCAGCTGGGCGAGGGGTGTGAATGAGCAGTTCTTC. This sequence encodes CASSWARGVNEQFF.

CDR3 protein: CASSYAEVLWEQYF. The DNA of the CDR3 is TGTGCCAGCAGCTACGCGGAAGTTTTATGGGAGCAGTACTTC. The chain joins TRBV11-3 to TRBJ2-7; D is undetermined. Germline V gene data show CDR1 as SGHNT and CDR2 as YENEEA. CDR3 length: 14 residues. The V and J ends lost 4 bases and 7 bases respectively, with 17 bases between them.

The J gene is TRBJ2-3, the V gene TRBV12-3 or TRBV12-4; TRBD2 aligns across 13 bases. Trimming at V came to 6 bases and at J to 4 bases, leaving 4 bases not matched to a gene. The length of the CDR3 is 15 residues. The CDR3 DNA sequence: TGTGCCAGCAGCACTAGCGGGAGGGCCGCAGATACGCAGTATTTT. This gives the protein CASSTSGRAADTQYF.

The chain joins TRBV20-1 to TRBJ2-7, with 7 bases fitting TRBD1. The ends lost 5 bases at V and 1 base at J; junction bases unmatched: 8. CDR1 and CDR2 (germline): DFQATT, SNEGSKA (reference sequence). The CDR3 is 14 residues long. For the CDR3, the DNA is TGCAGTGCTGCGACAGGGTCTGGGTCCTACGAGCAGTACTTC. Residues: CSAATGSGSYEQYF.

The rearrangement joins TRBV29-1 to TRBJ1-1; D uncertain. CDR1 is SQVTM, CDR2 ANQGSEA, per germline. V dropped 6 bases and J dropped 0 bases, with 11 bases sitting between them. The CDR3 sequence is 13 residues long. The CDR3 loop is CSVNQRLNTEAFF. The CDR3 DNA follows: TGCAGCGTAAACCAGAGATTGAACACTGAAGCTTTCTTT.

This clonotype has only a few counts. V usage is TRBV11-3 and J usage is TRBJ2-1; 10 bases match TRBD1. This CDR3 has 14 amino acids. J gave up 8 bases and V 3 bases, and 4 bases lay outside the gene matches. Germline V gene sequence: CDR1 SGHNT, CDR2 YENEEA. The CDR3 sequence: CASSFDRGPDEQFF. In DNA, the CDR3 is TGTGCCAGCAGCTTCGACAGGGGGCCGGATGAGCAGTTCTTC.

The chain combines TRBV7-9 with TRBJ2-1; perhaps TRBD1 as D (5 bases). The V gene's germline CDR1 is SEHNR and CDR2 FQNEAQ (reference sequence). V lost 8 bases, J lost 8 bases, and 10 bases lay in between. The CDR3 consists of 11 residues. CDR3 amino acids: CASGDSYEQFF. In DNA form, the CDR3 reads TGTGCCAGCGGAGACAGCTATGAGCAGTTCTTC. The variable domain in full, completed from reference TRBV7-9 and TRBJ2-1, reads DTGVSQNPRHKITKRGQNVTFRCDPISEHNRLYWYRQTLGQGPEFLTYFQNEAQLEKSRLLSDRFSAERPKGSFSTLEIQRTEQGDSAMYLCASGDSYEQFFGPGTRLTVL.